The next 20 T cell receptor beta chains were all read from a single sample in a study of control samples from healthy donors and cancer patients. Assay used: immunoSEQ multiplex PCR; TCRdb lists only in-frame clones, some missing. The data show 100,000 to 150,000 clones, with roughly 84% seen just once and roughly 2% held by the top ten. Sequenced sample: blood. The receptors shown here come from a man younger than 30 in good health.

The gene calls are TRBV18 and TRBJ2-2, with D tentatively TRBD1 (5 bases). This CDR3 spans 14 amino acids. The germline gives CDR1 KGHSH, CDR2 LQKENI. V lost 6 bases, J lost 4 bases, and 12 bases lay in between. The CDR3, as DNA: TGTGCCAGCTCCCCAGGACAAACCACCGGGGAGCTGTTTTTT. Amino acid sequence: CASSPGQTTGELFF.

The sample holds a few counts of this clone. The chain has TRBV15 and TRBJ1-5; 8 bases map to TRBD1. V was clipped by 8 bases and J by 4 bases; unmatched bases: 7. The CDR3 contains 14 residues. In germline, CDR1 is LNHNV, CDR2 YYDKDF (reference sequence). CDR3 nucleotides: TGTGCCACCGGGGCCAGGGGGCCTAATCAGCCCCAGCATTTT. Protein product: CATGARGPNQPQHF.

The chain's CDR3 is CATSRDRLAGLYEQYF. The CDR3 DNA follows: TGTGCCACCAGCAGAGATAGGCTAGCGGGGCTCTACGAGCAGTACTTC. The chain is built from TRBV15 and TRBJ2-7, with 9 bases identical to TRBD2. The CDR3 length is 16 residues. V shed 0 bases, J shed 3 bases, and the junction held 6 bases outside the gene matches. The germline V gene has CDR1 LNHNV and CDR2 YYDKDF (reference sequence).

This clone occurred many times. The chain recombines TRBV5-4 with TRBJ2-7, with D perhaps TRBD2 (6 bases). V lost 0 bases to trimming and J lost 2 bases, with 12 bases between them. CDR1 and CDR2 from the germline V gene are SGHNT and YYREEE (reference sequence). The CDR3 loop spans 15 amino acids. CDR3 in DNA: TGTGCCAGCAGCTTGGAGGCTAGCGTAACCTACGAGCAGTACTTC. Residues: CASSLEASVTYEQYF.

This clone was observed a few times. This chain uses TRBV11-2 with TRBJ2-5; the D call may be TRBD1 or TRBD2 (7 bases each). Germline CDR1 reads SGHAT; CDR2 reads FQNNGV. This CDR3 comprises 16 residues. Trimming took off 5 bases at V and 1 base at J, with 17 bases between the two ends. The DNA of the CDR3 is TGTGCCAGCAGCCCCCTGGGGAGGGGGCGCCAAGAGACCCAGTACTTC. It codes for CASSPLGRGRQETQYF.

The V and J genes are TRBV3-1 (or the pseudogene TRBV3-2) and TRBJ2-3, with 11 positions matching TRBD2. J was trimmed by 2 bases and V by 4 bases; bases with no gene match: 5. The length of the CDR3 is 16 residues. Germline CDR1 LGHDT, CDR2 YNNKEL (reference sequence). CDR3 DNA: TGTGCCAGCAGCCTAGCGGGAGGGCCAGACACAGATACGCAGTATTTT. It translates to CASSLAGGPDTDTQYF.

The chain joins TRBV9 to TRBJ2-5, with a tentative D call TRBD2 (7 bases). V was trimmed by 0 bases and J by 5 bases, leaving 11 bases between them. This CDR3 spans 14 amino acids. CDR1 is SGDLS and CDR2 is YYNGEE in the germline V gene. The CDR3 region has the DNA TGTGCCAGCAGCGTAGAATGGGGGGGCGAGACCCAGTACTTC. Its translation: CASSVEWGGETQYF.

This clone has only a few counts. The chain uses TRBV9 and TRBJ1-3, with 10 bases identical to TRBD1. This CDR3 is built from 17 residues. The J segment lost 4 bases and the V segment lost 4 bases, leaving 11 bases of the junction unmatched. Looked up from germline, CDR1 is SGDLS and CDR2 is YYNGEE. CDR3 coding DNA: TGTGCCAGCAGCTTGCGGGGGGACAGGGGATCCGGAAACACCATATATTTT. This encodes CASSLRGDRGSGNTIYF.

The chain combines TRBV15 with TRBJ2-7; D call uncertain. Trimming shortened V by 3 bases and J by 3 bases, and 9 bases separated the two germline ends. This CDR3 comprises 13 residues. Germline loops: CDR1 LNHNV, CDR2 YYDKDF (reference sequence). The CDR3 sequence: CATSRDGDYEQYF. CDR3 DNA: TGTGCCACCAGCAGGGACGGTGACTACGAGCAGTACTTC.

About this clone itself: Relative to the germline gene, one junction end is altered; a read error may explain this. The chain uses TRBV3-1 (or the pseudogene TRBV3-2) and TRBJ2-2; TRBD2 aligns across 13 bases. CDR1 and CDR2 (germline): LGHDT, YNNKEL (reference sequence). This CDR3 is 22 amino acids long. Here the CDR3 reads CASSQGPGETTSGRGEHRGAVF. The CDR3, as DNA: TGTGCCAGCAGCCAAGGCCCAGGGGAAACTACTAGCGGGAGGGGCGAACACCGGGGAGCTGTTTTT.

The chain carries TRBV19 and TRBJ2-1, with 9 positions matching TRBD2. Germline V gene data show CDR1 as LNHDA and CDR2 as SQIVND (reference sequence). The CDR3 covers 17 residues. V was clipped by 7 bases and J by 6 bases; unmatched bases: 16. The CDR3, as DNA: TGTGCCAGTACCACCCCAGGAGCGGGAGGCTCGGCCAATGAGCAGTTCTTC. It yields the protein CASTTPGAGGSANEQFF. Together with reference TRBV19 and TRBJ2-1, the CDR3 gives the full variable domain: DGGITQSPKYLFRKEGQNVTLSCEQNLNHDAMYWYRQDPGQGLRLIYYSQIVNDFQKGDIAEGYSVSREKKESFPLTVTSAQKNPTAFYLCASTTPGAGGSANEQFFGPGTRLTVL.

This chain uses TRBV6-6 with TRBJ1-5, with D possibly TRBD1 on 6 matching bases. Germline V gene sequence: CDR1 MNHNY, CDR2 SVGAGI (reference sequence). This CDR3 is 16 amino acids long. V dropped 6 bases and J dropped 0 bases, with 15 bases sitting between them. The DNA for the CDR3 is TGTGCCAGCAGAAAGGGGGGTATGGATAGCAATCAGCCCCAGCATTTT. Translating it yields CASRKGGMDSNQPQHF.

CDR3 sequence reads: CAWSVLGQGYGYTF. CDR3 bases: TGTGCCTGGAGTGTACTGGGACAGGGCTATGGCTACACCTTC. V and J are TRBV30 and TRBJ1-2; 9 bases are shared with TRBD1. Germline V gives CDR1 GTSNPN, CDR2 SVGIG (reference sequence). V trimming: 0 bases; J trimming: 4 bases; junction bases outside the gene matches: 3. The length of the CDR3 is 14 residues.

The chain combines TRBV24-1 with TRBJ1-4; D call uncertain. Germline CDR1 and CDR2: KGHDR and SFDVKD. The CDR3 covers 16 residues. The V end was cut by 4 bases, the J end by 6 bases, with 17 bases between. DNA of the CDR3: TGTGCCACCAGTGACCCGGGAATAAAAGGAGATGAAAAACTGTTTTTT. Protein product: CATSDPGIKGDEKLFF.

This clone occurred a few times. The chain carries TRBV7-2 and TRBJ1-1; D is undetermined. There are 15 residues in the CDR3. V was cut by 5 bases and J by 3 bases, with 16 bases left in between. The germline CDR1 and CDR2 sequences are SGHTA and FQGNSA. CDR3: CASSPRGGRDTEAFF. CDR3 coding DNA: TGTGCCAGCAGCCCGCGGGGAGGGCGGGACACTGAAGCTTTCTTT.

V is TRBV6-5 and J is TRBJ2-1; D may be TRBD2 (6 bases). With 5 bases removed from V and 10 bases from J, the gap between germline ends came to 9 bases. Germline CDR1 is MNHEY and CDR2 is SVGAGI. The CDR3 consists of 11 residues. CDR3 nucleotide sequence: TGTGCCAGCAGTCTCCGGGGGGAGCAGTTCTTC. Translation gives CASSLRGEQFF.

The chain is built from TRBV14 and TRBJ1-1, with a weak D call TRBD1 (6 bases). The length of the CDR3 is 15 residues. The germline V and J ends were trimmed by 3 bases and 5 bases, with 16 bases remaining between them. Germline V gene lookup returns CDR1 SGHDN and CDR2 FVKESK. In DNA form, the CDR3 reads TGTGCCAGCAGCCACAGACAGGTGGCGTGGACTGAAGCTTTCTTT. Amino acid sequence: CASSHRQVAWTEAFF.

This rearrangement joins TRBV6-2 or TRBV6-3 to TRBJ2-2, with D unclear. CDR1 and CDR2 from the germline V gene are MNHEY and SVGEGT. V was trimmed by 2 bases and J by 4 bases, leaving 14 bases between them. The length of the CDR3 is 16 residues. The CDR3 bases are TGTGCCAGCAGTTACCAGATACCGACGGGCACCGGGGAGCTGTTTTTT. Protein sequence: CASSYQIPTGTGELFF.

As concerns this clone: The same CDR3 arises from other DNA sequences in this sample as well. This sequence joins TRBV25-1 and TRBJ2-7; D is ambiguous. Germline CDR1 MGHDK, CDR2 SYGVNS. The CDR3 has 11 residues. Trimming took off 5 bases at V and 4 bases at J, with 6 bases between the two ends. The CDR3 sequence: CASSLKYEQYF. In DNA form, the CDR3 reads TGTGCCAGCAGTCTAAAATACGAGCAGTACTTC.

The CDR3, as DNA: TGTGCCAGCAGTCCCGCGGGGCGGGAGGGCCGGTGGTACGAGCAGTACTTC. Translation: CASSPAGREGRWYEQYF. This chain links TRBV28 with TRBJ2-7; 9 positions agree with TRBD2. Germline-derived CDR1 and CDR2 are MDHEN and SYDVKM. The trim removed 5 bases at V and 4 bases at J, leaving 15 bases unmatched. The CDR3 spans 17 residues.